These T cell receptor beta chains were read from a single sample in a study of T-cell reconstitution after alpha-beta-depleted transplantation in children. TCRdb independently ran MiXCR on the PCR reads; one entry per CDR3 protein. In the table there are about 640,000 distinct CDR3 sequences, around 13% of which are singletons. The sequencing here drew on PBMCs, mostly from graft donor cells, taken 360 days after TCRalphabeta/CD19-depleted stem cell transplant. These receptor sequences come from a male patient younger than 18 who had a stem cell transplant for acute myeloid leukemia, so the T cells may come from the graft donor. Each CDR3 is given with its conserved first and last residue. A D gene is named only where the DNA matches it firmly. Clone size is shown for a subset of rows, as once, few, many or a class of expanded clone.

.	TRBV6-1	TRBJ2-7	.	TGTGCCAGCAGCTCCCCCCGGGCCCTGAGGACCTACGAGCAGTACTTC	CASSSPRALRTYEQYF
TRBD2	TRBV4-3	TRBJ2-3	.	TGCGCCAGCAGCCAAGATCTTTTACTAGCGGGGAGCACAGATACGCAGTATTTT	CASSQDLLLAGSTDTQYF
.	TRBV24-1	TRBJ2-1	few	TGTGCCACCAGAAGATCGAACAGGGACAATGAGCAGTTCTTC	CATRRSNRDNEQFF
.	TRBV29-1	TRBJ2-7	.	TGCAGCGTTGATAGGGGCCGGGGAGAGCAGTACTTC	CSVDRGRGEQYF
TRBD2	TRBV4-3	TRBJ2-2	few	TGCGCCAGCAGCCAAGACCCGGGAGGGGCGGGCACCGGGGAGCTGTTTTTT	CASSQDPGGAGTGELFF
.	TRBV3-1	TRBJ2-1	.	TGTGCCAGCAGCCAAATCCCCTCTTACAATGAGCAGTTCTTC	CASSQIPSYNEQFF
.	TRBV11-2	TRBJ2-1	.	TGTGCCAGCAGCTCGGGACTCTATGAGCAGTTCTTC	CASSSGLYEQFF
.	TRBV7-6	TRBJ2-7	.	TGTGCCAGCAGCTTAGCGCCCAAAACCTACGAGCAGTACTTC	CASSLAPKTYEQYF
.	TRBV7-2	TRBJ2-5	.	TGTGCCAGCAGCTTCCAGCCCTATGGACAGATCCAAGAGACCCAGTACTTC	CASSFQPYGQIQETQYF
.	TRBV27	TRBJ2-2	.	TGTGCCAGCAGTTTGTGGGGGGCGAAGAACACCGGGGAGCTGTTTTTT	CASSLWGAKNTGELFF
.	TRBV7-9	TRBJ2-2	.	TGTGCCAGCAGCTTAGCCCTGGGACTGACCACCGGGGAGCTGTTTTTT	CASSLALGLTTGELFF
.	TRBV20-1	TRBJ2-1	.	TGCAGTGCTTCCCCCGGAGGCTCCTACAATGAGCAGTTCTTC	CSASPGGSYNEQFF
TRBD2	TRBV28	TRBJ2-1	few	TGTGCCAGCAGTTGGGGGACTAGCGCCCTCCTTGACAATGAGCAGTTCTTC	CASSWGTSALLDNEQFF
.	TRBV30	TRBJ2-3	few	TGTGCCTGGAGCCCCGGGACGTTCACAGATACGCAGTATTTT	CAWSPGTFTDTQYF
.	TRBV3-1	TRBJ2-7	.	TGTGCCAGCAGCCAAGGAAGTGGCCCACCGTTTCGAGAGCAGTACTTC	CASSQGSGPPFREQYF
.	TRBV24-1	TRBJ2-1	many	TGTGCCACCAGTGCCCTGAGGGGGAGTCAGGTTAATGAGCAGTTCTTC	CATSALRGSQVNEQFF
TRBD2	TRBV29-1	TRBJ2-3	.	TGCAGCGTTGAAACTAGCGGGAGGGGCAAACACACAGATACGCAGTATTTT	CSVETSGRGKHTDTQYF